A selection of T cell receptor beta chains follows, all from one sample in a study of blood T cells in healthy people across ages. TCRdb used MiXCR to reprocess the 5' RACE reads, holding one entry per CDR3 protein. The table records 650,000 to 1,000,000 distinct CDR3 sequences, about 34% of them present only once. The sequencing sample was made of blood. The receptor set was obtained from a young man in good health. CDR3s include the opening cysteine and the closing phenylalanine or tryptophan. D genes are given only for firm matches. A clone size is listed for some rows: how often the clone was seen (once, few, many), or a class if it is expanded.

TRBJ1-2	TRBV4-3	TRBD1	NA	CASSQVIQDRGSHGYTF	TGCGCCAGCAGCCAAGTAATCCAGGACAGGGGTAGTCATGGCTACACCTTC
TRBJ2-1	TRBV4-1	NA	NA	CASSQAAGLVYNEQFF	TGCGCCAGCAGCCAAGCCGCGGGGTTAGTTTACAATGAGCAGTTCTTC
TRBJ2-1	TRBV27	TRBD1	many	CATTARSVRGLNEQFF	TGTGCCACTACCGCGAGGTCGGTCAGGGGGCTCAATGAGCAGTTCTTC
TRBJ1-1	TRBV6-5	NA	NA	CASSPSGSRAFF	TGTGCCAGCAGCCCTTCGGGGTCGCGGGCTTTCTTT
TRBJ2-3	TRBV5-1	NA	many	CATRPGPLSTDTQYF	TGCGCCACCCGCCCGGGACCACTAAGCACAGATACGCAGTATTTT
TRBJ2-7	TRBV2	NA	NA	CAGSEGGSYEQYF	TGTGCCGGCAGTGAAGGAGGGTCGTACGAGCAGTACTTC
TRBJ2-1	TRBV29-1	NA	NA	CSVEALVRSSYNKQFF	TGCAGCGTTGAAGCGTTGGTTCGAAGCTCCTACAATAAGCAGTTCTTC
TRBJ1-4	TRBV25-1	TRBD1	NA	CASSEAGQGSGEKLFF	TGTGCCAGCAGTGAAGCCGGACAGGGCTCGGGTGAAAAACTGTTTTTT
TRBJ1-1	TRBV15	NA	few	CATSTPTAGLQAFF	TGTGCCACCAGCACACCGACGGCGGGACTTCAAGCTTTCTTT
TRBJ2-4	TRBV19	NA	NA	CASTATGNSYF	TGTGCCAGTACCGCGACAGGAAATTCGTACTTC
TRBJ2-7	TRBV29-1	NA	many	CSVEDRAYEQYF	TGCAGCGTTGAAGACAGGGCCTACGAGCAGTACTTC
TRBJ1-2	TRBV6-6	NA	NA	CASSESVQDSYGYTF	TGTGCCAGCAGTGAGTCGGTTCAGGACTCCTATGGCTACACCTTC
TRBJ2-3	TRBV27	TRBD2	NA	CASSLSGLAGGTDTQYF	TGTGCCAGCAGTTTATCGGGACTAGCGGGAGGTACAGATACGCAGTATTTT
TRBJ2-1	TRBV7-8	NA	many	CASSFPRGSYNEQFF	TGTGCCAGCAGCTTTCCCAGGGGCTCCTACAATGAGCAGTTCTTC
TRBJ1-2	TRBV10-3	NA	few	CAISEPGADYGYTF	TGTGCCATCAGTGAACCGGGAGCCGACTATGGCTACACCTTC
TRBJ1-1	TRBV11-1	NA	NA	CASSLGRGANTEAFF	TGTGCCAGCAGCTTGGGGCGGGGAGCGAACACTGAAGCTTTCTTT
TRBJ1-2	TRBV5-1	TRBD1	NA	CASSPEPGQGYYGYTF	TGCGCCAGCAGCCCAGAGCCGGGACAGGGGTACTATGGCTACACCTTC
TRBJ2-2	TRBV3-1	NA	NA	CASSQGGQGNTGELFF	TGTGCCAGCAGCCAAGGTGGGCAGGGAAACACCGGGGAGCTGTTTTTT
TRBJ2-4	TRBV11-2	TRBD2	NA	CASSRGRDTYNEQYF	TGTGCCAGCAGCCGGGGGAGGGATACCTACAATGAGCAGTACTTC
TRBJ1-5	TRBV20-1	NA	NA	CSARRAPIYDNQPQHF	TGCAGTGCTAGAAGGGCCCCGATATATGACAATCAGCCCCAGCATTTT
TRBJ2-3	TRBV7-9	TRBD2	NA	CASSSGTSGRASADTQYF	TGTGCCAGCAGCTCTGGGACTAGCGGGAGGGCCAGCGCAGATACGCAGTATTTT
TRBJ2-5	TRBV29-1	TRBD1	NA	CGVEDLWPGGGVGETQYF	TGCGGCGTTGAAGATCTTTGGCCAGGGGGTGGGGTAGGGGAGACCCAGTACTTC
TRBJ2-3	TRBV2	TRBD1	once	CASSEGQVGADTQYF	TGTGCCAGCAGTGAGGGACAGGTTGGGGCAGATACGCAGTATTTT